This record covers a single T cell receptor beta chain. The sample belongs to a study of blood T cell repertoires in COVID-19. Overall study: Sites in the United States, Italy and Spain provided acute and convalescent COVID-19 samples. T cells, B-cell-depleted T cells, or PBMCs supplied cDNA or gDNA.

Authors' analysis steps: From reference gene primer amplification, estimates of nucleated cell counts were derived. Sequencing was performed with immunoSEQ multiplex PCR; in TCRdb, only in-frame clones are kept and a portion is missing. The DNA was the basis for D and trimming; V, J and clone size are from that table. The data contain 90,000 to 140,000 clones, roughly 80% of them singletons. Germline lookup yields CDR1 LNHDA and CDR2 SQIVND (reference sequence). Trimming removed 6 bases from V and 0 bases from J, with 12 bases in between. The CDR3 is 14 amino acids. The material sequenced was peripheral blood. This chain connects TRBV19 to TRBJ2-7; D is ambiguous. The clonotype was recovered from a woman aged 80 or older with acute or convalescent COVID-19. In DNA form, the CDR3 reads TGTGCCAGTAGCCTTTTTGCGAACTCCTACGAGCAGTACTTC. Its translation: CASSLFANSYEQYF.